These 32 T cell receptor beta chains were sequenced from one sample in a study of blood T cell repertoires in COVID-19. The protocol was immunoSEQ multiplex PCR, while the TCRdb copy is restricted to in-frame clones and leaves out a portion. The data contain a few hundred thousand clones, around 87% of them singletons. Source material: PBMCs or T cells enriched from blood (not recorded which). The receptors come from a man between 25 and 39 years old who had recovered from COVID-19.

This clone has just one count. The chain couples TRBV12-3 or TRBV12-4 to TRBJ1-1, with D unresolved. The length of the CDR3 is 13 residues. The V end lost 4 bases, the J end lost 2 bases, and 8 bases lay between the germline ends. The CDR3 DNA sequence: TGTGCCAGCAGTTCGGGTCTTAACACTGAAGCTTTCTTT. It translates to CASSSGLNTEAFF.

The V and J genes are TRBV9 and TRBJ1-4; D unclear. Trimming left V 4 bases short and J 6 bases short, with 13 bases between. Germline V CDR1 and CDR2: SGDLS, YYNGEE. The CDR3 consists of 14 residues. For the CDR3, the DNA is TGTGCCAGCAGCCCTTTAGGCGGCCATGAAAAACTGTTTTTT. Its protein is CASSPLGGHEKLFF.

This chain joins TRBV25-1 and TRBJ1-1; D remains unclear. The CDR3 totals 10 residues. Trimming left V 3 bases short and J 9 bases short, with 5 bases between. The germline gives CDR1 MGHDK, CDR2 SYGVNS. CDR3 DNA: TGTGCCAGCAGTGACGGGAAAGCTTTCTTT. It codes for CASSDGKAFF.

The V and J genes are TRBV6-1 and TRBJ2-7; D is uncertain. V was trimmed by 0 bases and J by 0 bases, leaving 12 bases between them. In germline, CDR1 is MNHNS, CDR2 SASEGT. This CDR3 spans 16 amino acids. The CDR3 DNA is TGTGCCAGCAGTGAAGCGCGAGGCGCCTACTCCTACGAGCAGTACTTC. It encodes CASSEARGAYSYEQYF.

The V call is TRBV3-1 (or the pseudogene TRBV3-2), the J call TRBJ2-2; 8 nucleotides agree with TRBD2. The V and J ends lost 4 bases and 6 bases, in that order; junction bases with no gene match: 4. The CDR3 runs 14 residues. From germline, CDR1 is LGHDT and CDR2 YNNKEL (reference sequence). In DNA form, the CDR3 reads TGTGCCAGCAGCCTCGGGGGGGCCGCCGGGGAGCTGTTTTTT. Its protein is CASSLGGAAGELFF.

This chain links TRBV4-1 with TRBJ1-1, with D hard to call. V dropped 6 bases and J dropped 1 base, with 15 bases sitting between them. The CDR3 is 15 residues long. Germline V gene lookup returns CDR1 MGHRA and CDR2 YSYEKL. In DNA form, the CDR3 reads TGCGCCAGCAGATCTCTTGGCTTGGCGAACACTGAAGCTTTCTTT. Protein sequence: CASRSLGLANTEAFF.

V gene TRBV21-1 combines with J gene TRBJ1-1; TRBD1, as called in the table, went unchecked against the DNA. TRBV21-1 is recorded as a pseudogene. The CDR3 length is 15 residues. This chain's CDR3 is CASSKLQGQGTEAFF. The CDR3 DNA is TGTGCCAGCAGCAAGCTACAGGGACAGGGCACTGAAGCTTTCTTT.

This clone was recorded only once. The chain combines TRBV13 with TRBJ2-7; tentatively, D is TRBD1 (5 bases). The germline CDR1 and CDR2 sequences are PRHDT and FYEKMQ (reference sequence). The CDR3 totals 14 residues. Trimming cost V 5 bases and J 0 bases, with 11 bases left between them. CDR3 sequence: CASSLRVGSYEQYF. The CDR3 DNA sequence: TGTGCCAGCAGCCTCAGGGTAGGCTCCTACGAGCAGTACTTC.

The chain links TRBV2 to TRBJ2-3, with D possibly matching TRBD2 (5 bases). The CDR3 length is 15 residues. Between the trimmed V and J ends, which lost 9 bases and 2 bases, there was a span of 18 bases. Germline V lookup: CDR1 SNHLY, CDR2 FYNNEI. CDR3 DNA: TGTGCCAGTCGGGAATTAGGACCTTACACAGATACGCAGTATTTT. Translated: CASRELGPYTDTQYF.

Only a few counts were recorded for this clone. V gene TRBV11-2 combines with J gene TRBJ1-1; possibly TRBD1 for D (5 bases). Trimming took off 4 bases at V and 1 base at J, with 13 bases between the two ends. The CDR3 has 15 residues. Germline CDR1 and CDR2: SGHAT and FQNNGV. In DNA, the CDR3 is TGTGCCAGCAGCTCGTTAGCAGGGCAGAACACTGAAGCTTTCTTT. Amino acids: CASSSLAGQNTEAFF.

The chain combines TRBV10-3 with TRBJ1-3; D not resolved. The CDR3 extends over 12 amino acids. V lost 7 bases and J 2 bases, leaving 6 bases between the germline ends. CDR1 ENHRY and CDR2 SYGVKD come from the germline V gene. The CDR3 DNA follows: TGTGCCATCAAACTCGCTGGAAACACCATATATTTT. This sequence encodes CAIKLAGNTIYF.

This chain links TRBV9 with TRBJ2-1; 11 nucleotides match TRBD2. The CDR3 totals 16 residues. The germline CDR1 and CDR2 sequences are SGDLS and YYNGEE. J gave up 4 bases and V 4 bases, and 7 bases lay outside the gene matches. The CDR3, as DNA: TGTGCCAGCAGCTATAGCGGGGGGGCGGAATACAATGAGCAGTTCTTC. Its protein product is CASSYSGGAEYNEQFF.

The rearrangement joins TRBV4-1 to TRBJ2-3; 13 nucleotides line up with TRBD2. The CDR3 is 17 residues long. Per the germline V gene, CDR1 is MGHRA and CDR2 is YSYEKL. The V gene end was trimmed by 1 base and the J gene end by 1 base; junction bases not matched to a gene: 2. The CDR3 coding sequence is TGCGCCAGCAGCCAAGGAGGACTAGCGGGGGGCACAGATACGCAGTATTTT. As protein: CASSQGGLAGGTDTQYF.

The chain has TRBV5-4 and TRBJ2-7; possible D gene TRBD2, 5 bases. V dropped 4 bases and J dropped 0 bases, with 11 bases sitting between them. This CDR3 contains 14 residues. The germline CDR1 and CDR2 sequences are SGHNT and YYREEE (reference sequence). The CDR3 spells CASSPDGSSYEQYF. As DNA, the CDR3 is TGTGCCAGCAGCCCAGATGGGAGCTCCTACGAGCAGTACTTC. The full variable domain, with the rest looked up from reference TRBV5-4 and TRBJ2-7, is ETGVTQSPTHLIKTRGQQVTLRCSSQSGHNTVSWYQQALGQGPQFIFQYYREEENGRGNFPPRFSGLQFPNYSSELNVNALELDDSALYLCASSPDGSSYEQYFGPGTRLTVT.

The table lists this clone with a few counts. V gene TRBV25-1 combines with J gene TRBJ1-1, with TRBD1 as a possible D gene (6 bases). The CDR3 runs to 14 residues. Trimming cost V 5 bases and J 0 bases, with 10 bases left between them. Germline lookup yields CDR1 MGHDK and CDR2 SYGVNS. The CDR3 sequence: CASSKDRMNTEAFF. CDR3 nucleotides: TGTGCCAGCAGTAAAGACAGGATGAACACTGAAGCTTTCTTT.

V and J are TRBV9 and TRBJ2-1; D perhaps matches TRBD1 (5 bases). V was clipped by 0 bases and J by 7 bases, with 5 bases between them. This CDR3 is 12 amino acids long. In germline, CDR1 is SGDLS, CDR2 YYNGEE. CDR3 DNA: TGTGCCAGCAGCGTAGAGGGGAATGAGCAGTTCTTC. It yields the protein CASSVEGNEQFF.

The V gene is TRBV4-1, the J gene TRBJ2-7, with TRBD1 matching 8 bases. The CDR3 totals 19 residues. The trim removed 2 bases at V and 0 bases at J, leaving 15 bases unmatched. Germline V gene sequence: CDR1 MGHRA, CDR2 YSYEKL. Here the CDR3 reads CASSQPLDRGLESSYEQYF. In DNA form, the CDR3 reads TGCGCCAGCAGCCAACCACTTGACAGGGGACTCGAAAGCTCCTACGAGCAGTACTTC.

The chain links TRBV5-5 to TRBJ2-1; D gene ambiguous. Germline CDR1 SGHKS, CDR2 YYEKEE (reference sequence). V was pared by 4 bases and J by 9 bases, with 11 bases between. The CDR3 sequence is 12 residues long. CDR3 coding DNA: TGTGCCAGCAGCGGAGTTAATGGTGAGCAGTTCTTC. Protein product: CASSGVNGEQFF.

The chain recombines TRBV5-1 with TRBJ2-3; perhaps TRBD2 as D (5 bases). This CDR3 spans 15 amino acids. Trimming pared 4 bases from V and 0 bases from J, leaving 12 bases between. Germline CDR1 reads SGHRS; CDR2 reads YFSETQ. CDR3 loop: CASSTALASTDTQYF. CDR3 bases: TGCGCCAGCAGCACAGCGCTAGCTAGCACAGATACGCAGTATTTT.

The V and J genes are TRBV5-1 and TRBJ1-5, with D uncertain. V lost 4 bases to trimming and J lost 7 bases, with 12 bases between them. This CDR3 is 13 amino acids long. Germline-derived CDR1 and CDR2 are SGHRS and YFSETQ. CDR3 nucleotides: TGCGCCAGCAGCCCCCGTTCGGGACAGCCCCAGCATTTT. Its translation: CASSPRSGQPQHF.

The V call is TRBV15, the J call TRBJ1-2, with 9 bases fitting TRBD1. There are 14 residues in the CDR3. The V and J ends lost 2 bases and 7 bases, in that order; junction bases with no gene match: 5. Germline-derived CDR1 and CDR2 are LNHNV and YYDKDF (reference sequence). CDR3 region: CATSRTGGSGGYTF. The CDR3 DNA reads TGTGCCACCAGCAGAACAGGGGGCTCGGGTGGCTACACCTTC. The full variable domain, in which reference TRBV15 and TRBJ1-2 provide the parts outside the CDR3, is DAMVIQNPRYQVTQFGKPVTLSCSQTLNHNVMYWYQQKSSQAPKLLFHYYDKDFNNEADTPDNFQSRRPNTSFCFLDIRSPGLGDTAMYLCATSRTGGSGGYTFGSGTRLTVV.

The CDR3 nucleotides read TGTGCCAGTAGTATAGGACAGCTCTGGTCTGGCTACACCTTC. It codes for CASSIGQLWSGYTF. This chain connects TRBV19 to TRBJ1-2, with a possible D match to TRBD1 (5 bases). Trimming left V 1 base short and J 7 bases short, with 13 bases between. Germline CDR1 and CDR2: LNHDA and SQIVND (reference sequence). The CDR3 totals 14 residues.

V is TRBV11-2 and J is TRBJ2-5; TRBD1 is a possible D gene (5 bases). This CDR3 region has 12 residues. Trimming removed 3 bases at V and 5 bases at J, with 7 bases between. Germline V gene data show CDR1 as SGHAT and CDR2 as FQNNGV. The CDR3 DNA follows: TGTGCCAGCAGCTTGGGGCTGGAGACCCAGTACTTC. It specifies CASSLGLETQYF. Complete variable domain (other parts from reference TRBV11-2 and TRBJ2-5): EAGVAQSPRYKIIEKRQSVAFWCNPISGHATLYWYQQILGQGPKLLIQFQNNGVVDDSQLPKDRFSAERLKGVDSTLKIQPAKLEDSAVYLCASSLGLETQYFGPGTRLLVL.

This chain links TRBV5-1 with TRBJ1-4; D gene uncertain. Germline V gives CDR1 SGHRS, CDR2 YFSETQ. This CDR3 spans 13 amino acids. V lost 5 bases, J lost 7 bases, and 12 bases lay in between. CDR3 sequence: CASSPDRFEKLFF. CDR3 DNA: TGCGCCAGCAGTCCCGATCGGTTTGAAAAACTGTTTTTT.

Note on this clone: Other nucleotide sequences in the sample specify the same CDR3. The gene calls are TRBV29-1 and TRBJ1-1; TRBD1 might be the D (6 bases). This CDR3 comprises 12 residues. Germline lookup yields CDR1 SQVTM and CDR2 ANQGSEA. V lost 7 bases, J lost 0 bases, and 9 bases lay in between. The CDR3 DNA reads as TGCAGCGCTGGACAGCTGAACACTGAAGCTTTCTTT. This sequence encodes CSAGQLNTEAFF.

The chain couples TRBV18 to TRBJ2-3, with D possibly being TRBD2 (6 bases). The length of the CDR3 is 18 residues. Germline V gives CDR1 KGHSH, CDR2 LQKENI. Trimming stripped 0 bases from V and 2 bases from J, with 18 bases between. CDR3 region: CASSPPVGTRQSTDTQYF. The CDR3 coding sequence is TGTGCCAGCTCACCACCGGTGGGGACTCGTCAATCCACAGATACGCAGTATTTT. Combining the CDR3 with reference TRBV18 and TRBJ2-3 gives the whole variable domain NAGVMQNPRHLVRRRGQEARLRCSPMKGHSHVYWYRQLPEEGLKFMVYLQKENIIDESGMPKERFSAEFPKEGPSILRIQQVVRGDSAAYFCASSPPVGTRQSTDTQYFGPGTRLTVL.

V and J are TRBV27 and TRBJ2-7; 8 bases map to TRBD1. Unmatched junction bases numbered 2, after V lost 8 bases and J lost 2 bases. Germline CDR1 MNHEY, CDR2 SMNVEV (reference sequence). The CDR3 spans 12 residues. CDR3 residues: CASGDRPYEQYF. The CDR3 coding sequence is TGTGCCAGCGGGGACAGGCCCTACGAGCAGTACTTC.

This rearrangement joins TRBV11-2 to TRBJ1-6; tentatively, D is TRBD1 (5 bases). The CDR3 has 13 amino acids. The V and J ends lost 8 bases and 8 bases respectively, with 13 bases between them. Germline CDR1 is SGHAT and CDR2 is FQNNGV. CDR3 loop: CASGGGGDSPLHF. DNA of the CDR3: TGTGCCAGCGGCGGGGGGGGAGATTCACCCCTCCACTTT.

The chain carries TRBV4-2 and TRBJ2-7, with D unclear. Trimming removed 2 bases at V and 2 bases at J, with 7 bases between. Germline loops: CDR1 LGHNA, CDR2 YNFKEQ. The CDR3 spans 13 residues. CDR3 nucleotide sequence: TGTGCCAGCAGCCAAATGGCCCCCTACGAGCAGTACTTC. Encoded protein: CASSQMAPYEQYF.

This clone has only a few counts. The gene calls are TRBV11-2 and TRBJ1-3; D remains unclear. The CDR3 sequence is 17 residues long. V was pared by 2 bases and J by 0 bases, with 14 bases between. Germline V lookup: CDR1 SGHAT, CDR2 FQNNGV. CDR3 loop: CASSLTPAGGSGNTIYF. For the CDR3, the DNA is TGTGCCAGCAGCTTAACACCAGCGGGAGGCTCTGGAAACACCATATATTTT.

This clone came up a few times. The chain carries TRBV10-3 and TRBJ1-1; D is possibly TRBD1 (6 bases). Looked up from germline, CDR1 is ENHRY and CDR2 is SYGVKD. V was trimmed by 6 bases and J by 1 base, leaving 12 bases between them. The CDR3 length is 14 residues. Here the CDR3 DNA reads TGTGCCATCAGCAGCGACAGGAAGAACACTGAAGCTTTCTTT. Protein sequence: CAISSDRKNTEAFF.

This clone has a single count. The CDR3 bases are TGTGCCAGCAGTCCCGGGACAGGGATACAAGATACGCAGTATTTT. Its translation is CASSPGTGIQDTQYF. V gene TRBV28 combines with J gene TRBJ2-3; 9 bases line up with TRBD1. V lost 5 bases and J lost 5; bases outside the gene matches: 8. CDR3 length: 15 amino acids. Germline V gives CDR1 MDHEN, CDR2 SYDVKM.